The T cell receptor (beta chain) under discussion was sequenced for a study of multiple sclerosis patients with progressive multifocal leukoencephalopathy. Method: immunoSEQ multiplex PCR; TCRdb's copy keeps in-frame clones and lacks some. The table shows more than 20,000 clones, with approximately 90% occurring only once. As to time point: 12 to 13 months of natalizumab therapy. Study-level points and caveats: In most PML patients, TRB repertoires appeared less diverse by entropy.

This clone has a single count. Its antigen remains unknown. V lost 0 bases to trimming and J lost 0 bases, with 11 bases between them. CDR3 length equals 16 residues. CDR1 and CDR2 (germline): SGDLS, YYNGEE. V usage is TRBV9 and J usage is TRBJ2-3; D uncertain. The sequence was collected from a man aged 25-45 years with multiple sclerosis. The sequences come from PBMCs, collected from a patient treated with natalizumab. CDR3 sequence (DNA): TGTGCCAGCAGCGTAGACGCGTTGTCTAGCACAGATACGCAGTATTTT. Its protein product is CASSVDALSSTDTQYF.